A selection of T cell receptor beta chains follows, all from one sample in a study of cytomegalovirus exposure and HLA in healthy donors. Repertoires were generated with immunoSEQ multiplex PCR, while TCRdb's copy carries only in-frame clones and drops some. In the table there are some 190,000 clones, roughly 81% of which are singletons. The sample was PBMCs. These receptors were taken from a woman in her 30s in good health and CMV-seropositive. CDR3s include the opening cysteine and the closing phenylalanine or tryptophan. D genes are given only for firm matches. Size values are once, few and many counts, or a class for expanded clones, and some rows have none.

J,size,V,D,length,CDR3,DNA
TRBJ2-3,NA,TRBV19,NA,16,CASSIIGGAHTDTQYF,TGTGCCAGTAGTATAATTGGAGGGGCTCACACAGATACGCAGTATTTT
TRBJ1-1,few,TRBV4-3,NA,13,CASSLDTRTEAFF,TGCGCCAGCAGCCTTGATACGAGGACTGAAGCTTTCTTT
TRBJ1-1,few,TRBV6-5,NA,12,CASSYGATEAFF,TGTGCCAGCAGTTACGGGGCTACCGAAGCTTTCTTT
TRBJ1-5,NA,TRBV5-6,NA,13,CASSFGGYQPQHF,TGTGCCAGCAGCTTCGGAGGGTATCAGCCCCAGCATTTT
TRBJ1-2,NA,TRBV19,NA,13,CASSIYSFYGYTF,TGTGCCAGTAGTATATACAGCTTCTATGGCTACACCTTC
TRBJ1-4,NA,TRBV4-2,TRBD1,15,CASSRNRGQNEKLFF,TGTGCCAGCAGCCGAAACAGGGGGCAGAATGAAAAACTGTTTTTT
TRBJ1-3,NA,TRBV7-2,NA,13,CASSLRAGNTIYF,TGTGCCAGCAGCTTACGGGCTGGAAACACCATATATTTT
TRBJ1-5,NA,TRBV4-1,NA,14,CASSQEGAGLPQHF,TGCGCCAGCAGCCAAGAAGGAGCCGGGTTGCCCCAGCATTTT
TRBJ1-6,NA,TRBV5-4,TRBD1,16,CASSLGQGGLFSPLHF,TGTGCCAGCAGCCTGGGACAGGGTGGTTTATTTTCACCCCTCCACTTT
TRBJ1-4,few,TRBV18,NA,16,CASSPRQTQSSEKLFF,TGTGCCAGCTCACCACGCCAGACTCAAAGTAGTGAAAAACTGTTTTTT
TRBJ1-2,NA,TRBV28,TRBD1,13,CASLGQGDVGYTF,TGTGCCAGCCTGGGTCAGGGGGATGTCGGCTACACCTTC
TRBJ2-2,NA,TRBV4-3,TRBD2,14,CASSVRTSTGELFF,TGCGCCAGCAGCGTTCGGACTAGCACCGGGGAGCTGTTTTTT
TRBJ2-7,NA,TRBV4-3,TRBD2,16,CASSQDLGLERYEQYF,TGCGCCAGCAGCCAAGATTTAGGACTAGAGCGATACGAGCAGTACTTC
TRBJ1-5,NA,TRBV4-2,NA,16,CASSPSTQGINQPQHF,TGTGCCAGCAGCCCCTCCACACAGGGAATTAATCAGCCCCAGCATTTT
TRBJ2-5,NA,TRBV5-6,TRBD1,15,CASSRSPGQEETQYF,TGTGCCAGCAGCCGCTCCCCGGGACAGGAAGAGACCCAGTACTTC
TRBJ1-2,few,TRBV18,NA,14,CASSPSDIGGGYTF,TGTGCCAGCTCACCATCCGACATAGGGGGTGGCTACACCTTC
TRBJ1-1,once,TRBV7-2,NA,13,CASSSTGYTEAFF,TGTGCCAGCAGTTCAACAGGATACACTGAAGCTTTCTTT
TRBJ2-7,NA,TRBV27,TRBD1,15,CASSPPVTGVHEQYF,TGTGCCAGCAGTCCCCCCGTGACAGGGGTCCACGAGCAGTACTTC
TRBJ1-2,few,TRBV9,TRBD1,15,CASSRGQAGNYGYTF,TGTGCCAGCAGCCGGGGACAGGCGGGGAACTATGGCTACACCTTC
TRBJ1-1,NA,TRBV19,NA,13,CASIQASNTEAFF,TGTGCCAGTATACAGGCTTCGAACACTGAAGCTTTCTTT
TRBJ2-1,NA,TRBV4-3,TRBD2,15,CASSQSGTTYNEQFF,TGCGCCAGCAGCCAAAGCGGGACCACCTACAATGAGCAGTTCTTC
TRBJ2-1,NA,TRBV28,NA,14,CASSFQGPYNEQFF,TGTGCCAGCAGTTTCCAGGGCCCCTACAATGAGCAGTTCTTC
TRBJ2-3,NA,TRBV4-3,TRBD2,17,CASSQDLGTSGRDTQYF,TGCGCCAGCAGCCAAGACTTGGGGACTAGCGGGAGGGATACGCAGTATTTT
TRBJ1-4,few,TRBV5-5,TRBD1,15,CASSARDRVNEKLFF,TGTGCCAGCAGCGCCCGGGACAGGGTTAATGAAAAACTGTTTTTT
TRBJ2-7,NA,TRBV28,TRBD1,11,CASGTAYEQYF,TGTGCCAGCGGGACAGCCTACGAGCAGTACTTC
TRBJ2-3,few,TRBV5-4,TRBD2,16,CASSLRAGVMADTQYF,TGTGCCAGCAGCTTGAGGGCGGGGGTGATGGCAGATACGCAGTATTTT
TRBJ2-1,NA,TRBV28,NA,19,CASSSRVGTLDREYNEQFF,TGTGCCAGCAGTTCCCGGGTTGGCACCCTTGATCGAGAATACAATGAGCAGTTCTTC
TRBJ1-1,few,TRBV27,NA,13,CASSPRGGRWAFF,TGTGCCAGCAGCCCCCGGGGGGGGAGGTGGGCTTTCTTT
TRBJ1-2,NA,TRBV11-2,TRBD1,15,CASSSRDRGLHGYTF,TGTGCCAGCAGCTCTCGGGACAGGGGGCTTCATGGCTACACCTTC
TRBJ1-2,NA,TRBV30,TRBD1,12,CAWLGQVYGYTF,TGTGCCTGGTTGGGACAGGTATATGGCTACACCTTC
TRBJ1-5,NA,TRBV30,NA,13,CAWSRGEDQPQHF,TGTGCCTGGAGCCGTGGGGAGGATCAGCCCCAGCATTTT